This is a list of T cell receptor beta chains from one sample in a study of T cells after yellow fever vaccination. One entry per CDR3 protein, called by TCRdb with MiXCR from the 5' RACE reads. In the table there are hundreds of thousands of distinct CDR3 sequences, 19% of which are singletons. The sample was PBMCs, taken 15 days after the yellow fever booster vaccination. The receptors were sampled from a man aged 25-40 years who received the YFV17D yellow fever vaccine. CDR3s include the opening cysteine and the closing phenylalanine or tryptophan. Each record gives: V gene, J gene, clone size, D gene, CDR3 DNA, CDR3 protein. A D gene is named only where the DNA matches it firmly. Rows give clone size only sometimes, using once, few, many, or a class for an expanded clone.

V: TRBV6-5
J: TRBJ1-1
size: NA
D: NA
DNA: TGTGCCAGCAGTCTACTCGGCACAGGGTCTGTTAGCGCTGAAGCTTTCTTT
CDR3: CASSLLGTGSVSAEAFF

V: TRBV12-3/TRBV12-4
J: TRBJ1-1
size: NA
D: NA
DNA: TGTGCCAGCAGTTTAAGTTTCTCACAGGGTGGCGCTTTCTTT
CDR3: CASSLSFSQGGAFF

V: TRBV6-5
J: TRBJ2-7
size: NA
D: NA
DNA: TGTGCCAGCAGTTCCCGAGGGGGAACCTACGAGCAGTACTTC
CDR3: CASSSRGGTYEQYF

V: TRBV19
J: TRBJ2-2
size: NA
D: TRBD1
DNA: TGTGCCAGTAGTATACCGCCTCGCTCCTGGGACAGACCGTTTCTGTTTTTT
CDR3: CASSIPPRSWDRPFLFF

V: TRBV4-3
J: TRBJ2-2
size: NA
D: NA
DNA: TGCGCCAGCAGCCAAGATACCTATTCAGGGGAGCTGTTTTTT
CDR3: CASSQDTYSGELFF

V: TRBV7-2
J: TRBJ2-3
size: NA
D: NA
DNA: TGTGCCAGCAGCTTAGAATGGAGCGTGGGGGGAGATACGCAGTATTTT
CDR3: CASSLEWSVGGDTQYF

V: TRBV29-1
J: TRBJ1-2
size: once
D: NA
DNA: TGCAGCGTCAAAACAGGGACGAGTCATGGCTACACCTTC
CDR3: CSVKTGTSHGYTF

V: TRBV5-1
J: TRBJ2-1
size: many
D: NA
DNA: TGCGCCAGCAGCTTGGAGTCGTACAATGAGCAGTTCTTC
CDR3: CASSLESYNEQFF

V: TRBV12-3/TRBV12-4
J: TRBJ2-1
size: NA
D: TRBD2
DNA: TGTGCCAGCACCGGGGGACTAGCGGACTACAATGAGCAGTTCTTC
CDR3: CASTGGLADYNEQFF

V: TRBV7-2
J: TRBJ2-1
size: few
D: TRBD2
DNA: TGTGCCAGCAGCTGGTCGCGACTAGCGGCGGATGAGCAGTTCTTC
CDR3: CASSWSRLAADEQFF

V: TRBV20-1
J: TRBJ2-2
size: NA
D: TRBD1
DNA: TGCAGTGCACAAGACAGGGACACCGGGGAGCTGTTTTTT
CDR3: CSAQDRDTGELFF

V: TRBV4-2
J: TRBJ2-2
size: few
D: TRBD2
DNA: TGTGCCAGCAGCCAAGATGGGGGGAGGGCCGCCGGGGAGCTGTTTTTT
CDR3: CASSQDGGRAAGELFF

V: TRBV20-1
J: TRBJ2-6
size: few
D: NA
DNA: TGCAGTGCTAGCGACTCTGGGGCCAACGTCCTGACTTTC
CDR3: CSASDSGANVLTF

V: TRBV5-5
J: TRBJ2-5
size: few
D: NA
DNA: TGTGCCAGCAGCTTGGAGCTGGGGCCTATAGAAGAGACCCAGTACTTC
CDR3: CASSLELGPIEETQYF

V: TRBV6-2/TRBV6-3
J: TRBJ2-7
size: few
D: TRBD2
DNA: TGTGCCAGCAGTCTTCTTAGCGGGGAGGATCCCTACGAGCAGTACTTC
CDR3: CASSLLSGEDPYEQYF

V: TRBV6-2/TRBV6-3
J: TRBJ2-1
size: NA
D: NA
DNA: TGTGCCAGCAGTTACTTAGCCGGATGGAATGAGCAGTTCTTC
CDR3: CASSYLAGWNEQFF

V: TRBV5-1
J: TRBJ1-1
size: few
D: NA
DNA: TGCGCCAGCAGCCACCTATCGGGGATGAACACTGAAGCTTTCTTT
CDR3: CASSHLSGMNTEAFF

V: TRBV6-5
J: TRBJ2-5
size: few
D: NA
DNA: TGTGCCAGCAGTTATAGGCAGGGCTTGGAGACCCGCGACTTC
CDR3: CASSYRQGLETRDF

V: TRBV6-1
J: TRBJ2-4
size: few
D: TRBD1
DNA: TGTGCCAGCAGTGTAAGACAGGGGGCAATGGACATTCAGTACTTC
CDR3: CASSVRQGAMDIQYF

V: TRBV20-1
J: TRBJ2-7
size: NA
D: TRBD1
DNA: TGCAGTGCCACGGACAGGGGGCTAGGCTACGAGCAGTACTTC
CDR3: CSATDRGLGYEQYF

V: TRBV18
J: TRBJ2-3
size: few
D: TRBD1
DNA: TGTGCCAGCTCGATGGCTGGACAGGGCGGCGGTACGCAGTATTTT
CDR3: CASSMAGQGGGTQYF

V: TRBV20-1
J: TRBJ2-3
size: NA
D: NA
DNA: TGCAGTGCTAGAGCGCAGGGGGATACGCAGTATTTT
CDR3: CSARAQGDTQYF

V: TRBV12-3/TRBV12-4
J: TRBJ2-3
size: few
D: NA
DNA: TGTGCCAGCAATATTTGGGGAGATACGCAGTATTTT
CDR3: CASNIWGDTQYF

V: TRBV14
J: TRBJ2-1
size: NA
D: NA
DNA: TGTGCCAGCAGCCAGAACGCGGGATTGGGCAATGAGCAGTTCTTC
CDR3: CASSQNAGLGNEQFF

V: TRBV18
J: TRBJ2-3
size: many
D: NA
DNA: TGTGCCAGCAGTCCAGGGTCCACGGATACGCAGTATTTT
CDR3: CASSPGSTDTQYF

V: TRBV20-1
J: TRBJ1-5
size: few
D: TRBD1
DNA: TGCAGTGCTCAACAGGGGGCTTCCCTCAATCAGCCCCAGCATTTT
CDR3: CSAQQGASLNQPQHF

V: TRBV28
J: TRBJ2-5
size: few
D: TRBD2
DNA: TGTGCCAGCAAAGCGGGATCGGAGACCCAGTACTTC
CDR3: CASKAGSETQYF

V: TRBV12-3/TRBV12-4
J: TRBJ2-5
size: NA
D: NA
DNA: TGTGCCAGCGGGCTGGGGGAGACCCAGTACTTC
CDR3: CASGLGETQYF

V: TRBV7-2
J: TRBJ2-1
size: few
D: TRBD2
DNA: TGTGCCAGCAGCACTTCGGGACTAGCGAATGAGCAGTTCTTC
CDR3: CASSTSGLANEQFF

V: TRBV7-9
J: TRBJ2-3
size: few
D: NA
DNA: TGTGCCAGCAGCTTTCGACATATCACAGATACGCAGTATTTT
CDR3: CASSFRHITDTQYF

V: TRBV12-3/TRBV12-4
J: TRBJ1-1
size: NA
D: TRBD1
DNA: TGTGCCAGCAGTTTAGTTGGGACAGGCACTGAAGCTTTCTTT
CDR3: CASSLVGTGTEAFF

V: TRBV15
J: TRBJ1-2
size: NA
D: TRBD1
DNA: TGTGCCACCAGCAGAGATTGGCAGGGGGTTAACTATGGCTACACCTTC
CDR3: CATSRDWQGVNYGYTF

V: TRBV15
J: TRBJ2-7
size: few
D: NA
DNA: TGTGCCACCAGCCGGGACTTCTCCTACGAGCAGTACTTC
CDR3: CATSRDFSYEQYF

V: TRBV20-1
J: TRBJ2-1
size: NA
D: TRBD2
DNA: TGCAGTGCTAAGGGACTAGTCAATGAGCAGTTCTTC
CDR3: CSAKGLVNEQFF

V: TRBV20-1
J: TRBJ2-5
size: NA
D: NA
DNA: TGCAGTGCTAGGGGCGGCCTAGCATTGGAGACCCAGTACTTC
CDR3: CSARGGLALETQYF

V: TRBV6-1
J: TRBJ1-1
size: NA
D: NA
DNA: TGTGCCAGCCACTCAGGTTTGAACACTGAAGCTTTCTTT
CDR3: CASHSGLNTEAFF

V: TRBV6-2/TRBV6-3
J: TRBJ2-7
size: NA
D: NA
DNA: TGTGCCAGCAGTTACTCGACGCGGTCCGTCTTTATCTCCTACGAGCAGTACTTC
CDR3: CASSYSTRSVFISYEQYF

V: TRBV24-1
J: TRBJ2-7
size: NA
D: NA
DNA: TGTGCCACCAGTGATTTACTTGGTTACGAGCAGTACTTC
CDR3: CATSDLLGYEQYF

V: TRBV6-2/TRBV6-3
J: TRBJ2-1
size: few
D: NA
DNA: TGTGCCAGCAGCGGACCACTGGGTGGGGAGCAGTTCTTC
CDR3: CASSGPLGGEQFF

V: TRBV4-3
J: TRBJ2-5
size: few
D: NA
DNA: TGCGCCAGCAGCCAAGATAATTCGGAGTCAGAGACCCAGTACTTC
CDR3: CASSQDNSESETQYF

V: TRBV6-1
J: TRBJ2-7
size: few
D: NA
DNA: TGTGCCAGCAGTCCCCTAGGAGTCCACGAGCAGTACTTC
CDR3: CASSPLGVHEQYF

V: TRBV29-1
J: TRBJ2-1
size: NA
D: NA
DNA: TGCAGCGTCGAAGAACTATCCAATGAGCAGTTCTTC
CDR3: CSVEELSNEQFF

V: TRBV5-1
J: TRBJ2-6
size: few
D: NA
DNA: TGCGCCAGCACCTCACAGGGAGCTGGGGCCAACGTCCTGACTTTC
CDR3: CASTSQGAGANVLTF

V: TRBV7-2
J: TRBJ2-7
size: NA
D: NA
DNA: TGTGCCAGCAGCTTAGCACCACAGTACGAGCAGTACTTC
CDR3: CASSLAPQYEQYF

V: TRBV18
J: TRBJ2-2
size: many
D: NA
DNA: TGTGCCAGCAGTCCTCTCACCGGGGAGCTGTTTTTT
CDR3: CASSPLTGELFF

V: TRBV6-2/TRBV6-3
J: TRBJ2-3
size: NA
D: NA
DNA: TGTGCCAGCAGGCCCACCTCGCTAGATACGCAGTATTTT
CDR3: CASRPTSLDTQYF

V: TRBV29-1
J: TRBJ1-1
size: few
D: NA
DNA: TGCAGCGTTGAGAGTGCTTTAGGGCATGAAGCTTTCTTT
CDR3: CSVESALGHEAFF

V: TRBV12-3/TRBV12-4
J: TRBJ2-1
size: NA
D: TRBD2
DNA: TGTGCCAGCAGTTTCCTTACTAGCGGGAGTCTGCATGAGCAGTTCTTC
CDR3: CASSFLTSGSLHEQFF

V: TRBV12-3/TRBV12-4
J: TRBJ2-1
size: few
D: NA
DNA: TGTGCCAGCAGATCTACAGGGGGGCTAGCGGGCTACAATGAGCAGTTCTTC
CDR3: CASRSTGGLAGYNEQFF